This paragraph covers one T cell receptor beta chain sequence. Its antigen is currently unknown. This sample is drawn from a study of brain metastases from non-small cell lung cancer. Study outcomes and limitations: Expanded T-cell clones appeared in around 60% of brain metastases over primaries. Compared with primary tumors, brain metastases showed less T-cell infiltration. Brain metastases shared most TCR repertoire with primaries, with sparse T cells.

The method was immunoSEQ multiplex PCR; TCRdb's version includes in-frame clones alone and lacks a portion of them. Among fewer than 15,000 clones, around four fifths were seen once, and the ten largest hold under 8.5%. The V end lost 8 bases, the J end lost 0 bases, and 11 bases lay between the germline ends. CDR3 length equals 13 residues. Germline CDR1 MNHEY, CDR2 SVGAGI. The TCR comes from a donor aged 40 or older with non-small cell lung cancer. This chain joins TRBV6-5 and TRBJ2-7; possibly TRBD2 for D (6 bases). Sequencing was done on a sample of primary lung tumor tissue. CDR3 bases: TGTGCCAGCCGTCGGGAGTCCTCCTACGAGCAGTACGTC. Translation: CASRRESSYEQYV.